Shown below are 15 T cell receptor beta chains from a single sample sequenced in a study of patients and donors after allogeneic stem cell transplantation. Via MiXCR, TCRdb re-called the RT-PCR reads, giving one row per CDR3 protein. The table records about 960,000 distinct CDR3 sequences, more than 15% of them present only once. Sequenced input: blood, either unsorted or a sorted T cell fraction (not recorded which). The receptors were gathered from a human donor who was either an allogeneic HSCT recipient or a stem cell or donor lymphocyte infusion donor (not recorded which). It is not recorded whose cells these are; they may come from a transplant donor.

Only a few counts were recorded for this clonotype. The V gene is TRBV6-2 or TRBV6-3, the J gene TRBJ1-6, with 7 bases aligning to TRBD1. V lost 0 bases, J lost 5 bases, and 10 bases stayed unmatched. This CDR3 is built from 18 residues. Germline V gene lookup returns CDR1 MNHEY and CDR2 SVGEGT. The CDR3 DNA reads TGTGCCAGCAGTTACTCGAGGGGGCCGGGACCGAATAATTCACCCCTCCACTTT. Residues: CASSYSRGPGPNNSPLHF.

This clonotype was seen a handful of times. This rearrangement joins TRBV5-5 to TRBJ2-2; the D gene is possibly TRBD1 (6 bases). The V gene lost 2 bases and the J gene lost 0 bases, with 11 bases spanning the gap. The CDR3 contains 16 residues. CDR1 SGHKS and CDR2 YYEKEE come from the germline V gene (reference sequence). The CDR3 DNA sequence: TGTGCCAGCAGCTTTTTGGGGGCCCCGAACACCGGGGAGCTGTTTTTT. The encoded protein is CASSFLGAPNTGELFF.

The chain carries TRBV4-1 and TRBJ2-7; D is perhaps TRBD1 (5 bases). This CDR3 is built from 16 residues. Per the germline V gene, CDR1 is MGHRA and CDR2 is YSYEKL. V shed 3 bases and J shed 3 bases, with 18 bases lying between them. This CDR3 is CASSHTAGPSDYEQYF. DNA of the CDR3: TGCGCCAGCAGCCACACAGCAGGGCCTTCGGACTACGAGCAGTACTTC.

In this sample, this clonotype turned up many times. This sequence joins TRBV6-1 and TRBJ2-5, with 8 nucleotides matching TRBD1. The V and J ends lost 6 bases and 2 bases, in that order; junction bases with no gene match: 5. CDR3 length: 14 residues. Per the germline V gene, CDR1 is MNHNS and CDR2 is SASEGT. CDR3: CASRHQGAQETQYF. As DNA, the CDR3 is TGTGCCAGCAGGCACCAGGGGGCTCAAGAGACCCAGTACTTC.

This clonotype occurred a few times. The rearrangement links TRBV5-1 to TRBJ1-4, with TRBD1 matching 10 bases. The CDR3 runs to 15 residues. J gave up 2 bases and V 5 bases, and 3 bases lay outside the gene matches. Germline V lookup: CDR1 SGHRS, CDR2 YFSETQ. The CDR3 protein is CASRETGGTNEKLFF. The CDR3 coding sequence is TGCGCCAGCAGGGAGACAGGGGGCACTAATGAAAAACTGTTTTTT.

This clonotype has only a few counts. The genes are TRBV2 and TRBJ1-6, with 9 bases lining up with TRBD1. Germline V gene lookup returns CDR1 SNHLY and CDR2 FYNNEI. V dropped 4 bases and J dropped 6; count of bases not matched to a gene: 4. There are 15 residues in the CDR3. CDR3 coding DNA: TGTGCCAGCAGTGGTGGGGACAGGGTTAATTCACCCCTCCACTTT. Translation: CASSGGDRVNSPLHF.

This sequence joins TRBV12-3 or TRBV12-4 and TRBJ1-2, with no clear D. The V end lost 3 bases, the J end lost 7 bases, and 9 bases lay between the germline ends. There are 12 residues in the CDR3. CDR3 protein: CASSFGDGGYTF. DNA for the CDR3: TGTGCCAGCAGTTTTGGTGACGGTGGCTACACCTTC.

This clonotype has at least ten counts. This sequence joins TRBV4-3 and TRBJ1-1; maybe TRBD1 (6 bases). Germline V gene data show CDR1 as LGHNA and CDR2 as YSLEER. V was clipped by 1 base and J by 6 bases, with 12 bases between them. The CDR3 length is 14 residues. The CDR3 coding sequence is TGCGCCAGCAGCCAAGCAGGGGCTGAGGCTGAAGCTTTCTTT. This sequence encodes CASSQAGAEAEAFF.

This chain connects TRBV5-1 to TRBJ2-2, with 9 bases matching TRBD2. Germline-derived CDR1 and CDR2 are SGHRS and YFSETQ. The CDR3 is 17 residues long. Losses at the gene ends were 0 bases for V and 4 bases for J; bases not matched to a gene: 7. The CDR3 here is CASSLGVAGAATGELFF. DNA for the CDR3: TGCGCCAGCAGCTTGGGTGTAGCGGGAGCGGCCACCGGGGAGCTGTTTTTT.

In its sample, this clonotype was seen many times. The genes are TRBV7-6 and TRBJ1-4; the D is unclear. This CDR3 contains 15 residues. Between the trimmed V and J ends, which lost 3 bases and 0 bases, there was a span of 8 bases. The germline V gene encodes CDR1 SGHVS and CDR2 FNYEAQ. CDR3 protein: CASSFAPATNEKLFF. The CDR3 DNA sequence: TGTGCCAGCAGCTTCGCACCAGCAACTAATGAAAAACTGTTTTTT.

This clonotype appeared once. V usage is TRBV27 and J usage is TRBJ2-1; 12 positions agree with TRBD2. Germline loops: CDR1 MNHEY, CDR2 SMNVEV (reference sequence). Trimming cost V 1 base and J 4 bases; bases outside gene matches: 5. The CDR3 extends over 17 amino acids. CDR3 sequence (DNA): TGTGCCAGCAGTTTATACCTAGCGGGGGGGAGTTACAATGAGCAGTTCTTC. Encoded protein: CASSLYLAGGSYNEQFF.

This clonotype was counted between two and nine times. This rearrangement joins TRBV6-1 to TRBJ2-7; D is ambiguous. CDR3 length: 14 residues. The V gene's germline CDR1 is MNHNS and CDR2 SASEGT. The V and J ends lost 2 bases and 7 bases respectively, with 15 bases between them. CDR3 coding DNA: TGTGCCAGCAGTGAACCCCACGCTCGAAGGGAGCAGTACTTC. Protein sequence: CASSEPHARREQYF.

The V and J genes are TRBV12-3 or TRBV12-4 and TRBJ1-4; D might be TRBD1 (5 bases). Trimming shortened V by 3 bases and J by 7 bases, and 12 bases separated the two germline ends. This CDR3 is built from 14 residues. The CDR3 protein is CASSFQGRGEKLFF. The CDR3 bases are TGTGCCAGCAGTTTCCAGGGAAGAGGTGAAAAACTGTTTTTT.

This clonotype was seen many times. The genes are TRBV6-5 and TRBJ2-7, with 9 bases lining up with TRBD1. CDR3 length equals 15 residues. Germline loops: CDR1 MNHEY, CDR2 SVGAGI. J gave up 5 bases and V 0 bases, and 5 bases lay outside the gene matches. The CDR3: CASSYSGTGRNEQYF. CDR3 DNA sequence: TGTGCCAGCAGTTACTCTGGGACAGGGCGGAACGAGCAGTACTTC.

Ten or more counts support this clonotype. The chain has TRBV12-3 or TRBV12-4 and TRBJ2-7; D is perhaps TRBD1 (5 bases). The germline V and J ends were trimmed by 4 bases and 5 bases, with 12 bases remaining between them. This CDR3 has 13 amino acids. The CDR3 bases are TGTGCCAGCAGTTATCAGGGTTCCCACGAGCAGTACTTC. Translated, it gives CASSYQGSHEQYF.